These 3 T cell receptor beta chains originate from one sample sequenced in a study of CD8 T cells in Susac syndrome. Random hexamers were used to reverse transcribe the RNA input (roughly 0.5 to 1 ug). TCRdb fed the immunoSEQ multiplex PCR reads into MiXCR, producing one record per CDR3 protein. This sample yields 150,000 to 180,000 distinct CDR3 sequences, of which nearly 97% are seen a single time; around 0.15% belongs to the top ten. The sample taken for sequencing was CD8+ T cells from PBMCs. Receptors were obtained from a human donor with multiple sclerosis.

This clonotype has a single count. The chain joins TRBV4-2 to TRBJ1-1; D gene uncertain. The V gene lost 4 bases and the J gene lost 0 bases, with 6 bases spanning the gap. CDR1 is LGHNA, CDR2 YNFKEQ, per germline. The CDR3 consists of 13 residues. The CDR3 protein is CASSLHLNTEAFF. Written as DNA, the CDR3 is TGTGCCAGCAGCCTTCACCTGAACACTGAAGCTTTCTTT.

The chain is built from TRBV20-1 and TRBJ1-1; unclear D gene. Germline values: CDR1 DFQATT, CDR2 SNEGSKA (reference sequence). CDR3 length: 14 residues. Trimming removed 4 bases at V and 5 bases at J, with 17 bases between. The CDR3 region is CSAISPRSRTEAFF. In DNA, the CDR3 is TGCAGTGCTATTAGTCCTCGTAGTCGAACTGAAGCTTTCTTT.

The chain uses TRBV9 and TRBJ1-5; the D gene is possibly TRBD1 (6 bases). V dropped 4 bases and J dropped 8 bases, with 13 bases sitting between them. The CDR3 is made up of 13 amino acids. From germline, CDR1 is SGDLS and CDR2 YYNGEE. The CDR3 loop reads CASSPEGGEPQHF. CDR3 nucleotide sequence: TGTGCCAGCAGCCCGGAGGGGGGAGAGCCCCAGCATTTT.